One and the same sample provided the 21 T cell receptor beta chains below, sequenced in a study of PD-1 blockade in mismatch repair-deficient tumors. Clones were sequenced by immunoSEQ multiplex PCR, and TCRdb holds only the in-frame ones, with some missing. The sample shows some 22,000 clones, 84% of them seen only once. The source material was peripheral blood, sampled 2 weeks after starting pembrolizumab. The receptor set was obtained from an adult with mismatch repair-deficient cancer.

Only one count was recorded for this clone. J is TRBJ2-3 and V is TRBV28; maybe TRBD1 (5 bases). V was clipped by 5 bases and J by 4 bases, with 16 bases between them. This CDR3 spans 15 amino acids. The germline V gene has CDR1 MDHEN and CDR2 SYDVKM. CDR3 sequence: CASSLVVGAADTQYF. The CDR3 region has the DNA TGTGCCAGCAGTCTGGTAGTTGGGGCGGCAGATACGCAGTATTTT.

The rearrangement uses TRBV10-2 and TRBJ2-3; TRBD1 matches at 9 bases. Germline V gives CDR1 WSHSY, CDR2 SAAADI. V shed 9 bases and J 3 bases; nucleotides not matched to a gene: 10. The CDR3 is 15 residues long. CDR3 amino acids: CASNRGRTRTDTQYF. Here the CDR3 DNA reads TGCGCCAGTAACAGGGGGCGGACGAGGACAGATACGCAGTATTTT.

J is TRBJ1-1 and V is TRBV19; 9 bases are a match to TRBD1. The V segment lost 6 bases and the J segment 1 base; nucleotides outside the gene matches: 9. The germline gives CDR1 LNHDA, CDR2 SQIVND (reference sequence). This CDR3 is built from 16 residues. The CDR3 bases are TGTGCCAGTAGATTTGAAGGACAGGGGCGGAACACTGAAGCTTTCTTT. Protein: CASRFEGQGRNTEAFF.

The V and J genes are TRBV7-8 and TRBJ2-2; 8 nucleotides align to TRBD2. The germline gives CDR1 SGHVS, CDR2 FQNEAQ. The CDR3 has 22 amino acids. After removal of 0 bases from V and 4 bases from J, the junction contained 22 bases not matched to a gene. This CDR3 is CASSLARIVGSGSPRGTGELFF. The CDR3 bases are TGTGCCAGCAGCTTAGCGCGGATAGTGGGAAGCGGGAGTCCCCGGGGCACCGGGGAGCTGTTTTTT.

V and J are TRBV6-1 and TRBJ1-4; maybe TRBD1 (6 bases). Trimming took 5 bases from V and 6 from J, leaving 16 bases between them. Germline V gene lookup returns CDR1 MNHNS and CDR2 SASEGT. The CDR3 loop spans 15 amino acids. CDR3 residues: CASSLGTGRDEKLFF. CDR3 bases: TGTGCCAGCAGTCTAGGTACAGGGAGGGATGAAAAACTGTTTTTT.

The rearrangement uses TRBV10-2 and TRBJ2-1; D remains unclear. This CDR3 comprises 12 residues. The V gene's germline CDR1 is WSHSY and CDR2 SAAADI. Trimming pared 2 bases from V and 7 bases from J, leaving 6 bases between. DNA of the CDR3: TGCGCCAGCAGTGAGACAGTGAATGAGCAGTTCTTC. This codes for CASSETVNEQFF.

The gene calls are TRBV13 and TRBJ2-2; D not certain. This CDR3 is 15 amino acids long. Trimming removed 5 bases from V and 1 base from J, with 11 bases in between. Per the germline V gene, CDR1 is PRHDT and CDR2 is FYEKMQ (reference sequence). CDR3 in DNA: TGTGCCAGCAGCGGCCAATCACGGAACACCGGGGAGCTGTTTTTT. Translating it yields CASSGQSRNTGELFF. Filled out from reference TRBV13 and TRBJ2-2, the complete variable domain reads AAGVIQSPRHLIKEKRETATLKCYPIPRHDTVYWYQQGPGQDPQFLISFYEKMQSDKGSIPDRFSAQQFSDYHSELNMSSLELGDSALYFCASSGQSRNTGELFFGEGSRLTVL.

The CDR3 here is CASSLGRDRVTDTQYF. CDR3 DNA sequence: TGTGCCAGCAGCTTAGGCCGGGACAGGGTCACAGATACGCAGTATTTT. The gene calls are TRBV11-2 and TRBJ2-3; 9 nucleotides agree with TRBD1. This CDR3 comprises 16 residues. Germline V gives CDR1 SGHAT, CDR2 FQNNGV. V was clipped by 1 base and J by 2 bases; unmatched bases: 4. Full variable domain (remainder filled in from reference TRBV11-2 and TRBJ2-3): EAGVAQSPRYKIIEKRQSVAFWCNPISGHATLYWYQQILGQGPKLLIQFQNNGVVDDSQLPKDRFSAERLKGVDSTLKIQPAKLEDSAVYLCASSLGRDRVTDTQYFGPGTRLTVL.

This sequence joins TRBV27 and TRBJ2-3; D is possibly TRBD2 (5 bases). V dropped 5 bases and J dropped 12 bases, with 18 bases sitting between them. CDR1 and CDR2 from the germline V gene are MNHEY and SMNVEV (reference sequence). The CDR3 is 13 amino acids. The CDR3 loop is CASSIVPGMPQYF. CDR3 DNA: TGTGCCAGCAGTATCGTACCGGGGATGCCACAGTATTTT.

The chain joins TRBV5-4 to TRBJ2-3; no reliable D call. V was clipped by 0 bases and J by 2 bases, with 10 bases between them. Germline V gene data show CDR1 as SGHNT and CDR2 as YYREEE (reference sequence). The CDR3 is made up of 15 amino acids. The chain's CDR3 is CASSLAKSSTDTQYF. The CDR3 nucleotides are TGTGCCAGCAGCTTGGCAAAGAGTTCCACAGATACGCAGTATTTT.

A note on this clone: The junction departs from the called germline gene at one end, perhaps through a read error. The rearrangement joins TRBV5-1 to TRBJ2-7; D call uncertain. The V gene's germline CDR1 is SGHRS and CDR2 YFSETQ. The CDR3 extends over 11 amino acids. CDR3 protein: CASSSSYEQYF. The CDR3 DNA reads as TGTGCCAGCAGCTCCTCCTACGAGCAGTACTTC.

The V call is TRBV13, the J call TRBJ2-7; the D is unclear. The CDR3 has 12 residues. Germline CDR1 reads PRHDT; CDR2 reads FYEKMQ (reference sequence). Between the trimmed V and J ends, which lost 5 bases and 3 bases, there was a span of 8 bases. The CDR3 loop is CASSPLGYEQYF. The CDR3 DNA follows: TGTGCCAGCAGCCCCCTGGGCTACGAGCAGTACTTC. The variable domain in full, with the rest retrieved from reference TRBV13 and TRBJ2-7, is AAGVIQSPRHLIKEKRETATLKCYPIPRHDTVYWYQQGPGQDPQFLISFYEKMQSDKGSIPDRFSAQQFSDYHSELNMSSLELGDSALYFCASSPLGYEQYFGPGTRLTVT.

This clone was observed a handful of times. This rearrangement joins TRBV28 to TRBJ1-5; tentatively, D is TRBD1 (6 bases). Germline loops: CDR1 MDHEN, CDR2 SYDVKM. The CDR3 consists of 15 residues. V was trimmed by 4 bases and J by 4 bases, leaving 14 bases between them. The CDR3 bases are TGTGCCAGCAGTTCACCGAGCAGGGGAAATCAGCCCCAGCATTTT. Its protein is CASSSPSRGNQPQHF.

V is TRBV7-9 and J is TRBJ1-1; D is undetermined. The CDR3 totals 13 residues. V was trimmed by 1 base and J by 4 bases, leaving 7 bases between them. Germline CDR1 is SEHNR and CDR2 is FQNEAQ (reference sequence). CDR3 protein: CASSLGGTTEAFF. CDR3 coding DNA: TGTGCCAGCAGCTTAGGGGGAACCACTGAAGCTTTCTTT.

The chain combines TRBV6-1 with TRBJ2-7, with 9 bases aligning to TRBD1. The germline V gene has CDR1 MNHNS and CDR2 SASEGT. The CDR3 is 16 amino acids. V lost 1 base, J lost 7 bases, and 11 bases stayed unmatched. This chain's CDR3 is CASSEGSGQGAGEQYF. The CDR3 DNA reads as TGTGCCAGCAGTGAAGGTTCGGGACAGGGAGCTGGGGAGCAGTACTTC.

The chain recombines TRBV7-9 with TRBJ2-3, with TRBD2 identical over 15 bases. V was clipped by 7 bases and J by 5 bases; unmatched bases: 4. This CDR3 has 15 amino acids. Per germline, CDR1 SEHNR and CDR2 FQNEAQ (reference sequence). The CDR3 coding sequence is TGTGCCAGCATGCGGACTAGCGGGAGGGGAGATACGCAGTATTTT. Amino acids: CASMRTSGRGDTQYF.

The CDR3 sequence is CASSQDIASGIYEQYF. CDR3 DNA sequence: TGCGCCAGCAGCCAAGATATTGCTAGCGGGATCTACGAGCAGTACTTC. This chain joins TRBV4-1 and TRBJ2-7, with 9 bases fitting TRBD2. CDR1 and CDR2 from the germline V gene are MGHRA and YSYEKL. The CDR3 runs 16 residues. V was pared by 0 bases and J by 3 bases, with 6 bases of the junction left unmatched.

The rearrangement uses TRBV19 and TRBJ2-2; D is unresolved. Trimming took 6 bases from V and 2 from J, leaving 16 bases between them. CDR3 size: 16 residues. CDR1 and CDR2 from the germline V gene are LNHDA and SQIVND (reference sequence). The DNA for the CDR3 is TGTGCCAGTAGGACACTGAGGACGGCCAACACCGGGGAGCTGTTTTTT. As protein: CASRTLRTANTGELFF.

The CDR3 loop is CAWSFRGNTEAFF. The CDR3 DNA reads TGTGCCTGGAGTTTTAGGGGGAACACTGAAGCTTTCTTT. The J gene is TRBJ1-1, the V gene TRBV30, with D perhaps matching TRBD1 (5 bases). V was pared by 2 bases and J by 1 base, with 8 bases between. This CDR3 comprises 13 residues. The germline CDR1 and CDR2 sequences are GTSNPN and SVGIG (reference sequence).

The chain combines TRBV9 with TRBJ2-2; D possibly corresponds to TRBD1 (7 bases). Trimming pared 4 bases from V and 2 bases from J, leaving 15 bases between. Germline loops: CDR1 SGDLS, CDR2 YYNGEE. The CDR3 totals 16 residues. Here the CDR3 reads CASSPRQGGNTGELFF. CDR3 nucleotides: TGTGCCAGCAGCCCCCGACAGGGAGGCAACACCGGGGAGCTGTTTTTT.

This clone came up a few times. The rearrangement links TRBV7-3 to TRBJ2-1, with D tentatively TRBD2 (6 bases). In germline, CDR1 is SGHTA, CDR2 FQGTGA. V lost 1 base to trimming and J lost 5 bases, with 9 bases between them. This CDR3 has 14 residues. CDR3 sequence: CASSLSGKNNEQFF. CDR3 bases: TGTGCCAGCAGCTTAAGCGGGAAGAACAATGAGCAGTTCTTC.